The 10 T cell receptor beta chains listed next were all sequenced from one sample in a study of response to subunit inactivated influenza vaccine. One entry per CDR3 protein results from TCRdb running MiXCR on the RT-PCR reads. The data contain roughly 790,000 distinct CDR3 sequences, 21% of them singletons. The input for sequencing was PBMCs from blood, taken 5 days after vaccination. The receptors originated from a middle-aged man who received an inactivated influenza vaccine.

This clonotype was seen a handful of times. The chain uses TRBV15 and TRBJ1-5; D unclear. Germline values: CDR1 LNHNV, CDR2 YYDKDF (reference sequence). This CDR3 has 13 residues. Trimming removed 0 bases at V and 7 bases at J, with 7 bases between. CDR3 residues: CATSREVEQPQHF. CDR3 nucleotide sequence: TGTGCCACCAGCAGAGAGGTAGAACAGCCCCAGCATTTT.

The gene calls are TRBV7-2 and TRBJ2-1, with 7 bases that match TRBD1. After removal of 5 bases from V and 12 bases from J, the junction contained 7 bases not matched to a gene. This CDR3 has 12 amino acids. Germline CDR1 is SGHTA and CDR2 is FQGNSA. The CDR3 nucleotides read TGTGCCAGCAGCCTAGAGTCAGGGGGGCAGTTCTTC. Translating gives CASSLESGGQFF.

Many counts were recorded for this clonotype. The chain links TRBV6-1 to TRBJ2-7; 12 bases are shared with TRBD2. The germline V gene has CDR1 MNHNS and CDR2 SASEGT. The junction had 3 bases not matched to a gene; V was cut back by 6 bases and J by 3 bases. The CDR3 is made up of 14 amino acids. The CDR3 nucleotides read TGTGCCAGCAGCCCGACTAGCGGGGGCTACGAGCAGTACTTC. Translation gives CASSPTSGGYEQYF.

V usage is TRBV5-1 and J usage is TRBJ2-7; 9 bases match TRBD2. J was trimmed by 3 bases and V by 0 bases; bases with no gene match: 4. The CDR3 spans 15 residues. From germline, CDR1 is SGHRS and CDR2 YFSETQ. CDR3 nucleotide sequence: TGCGCCAGCAGCTTGGAGGCTAGCGGGATCTACGAGCAGTACTTC. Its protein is CASSLEASGIYEQYF.

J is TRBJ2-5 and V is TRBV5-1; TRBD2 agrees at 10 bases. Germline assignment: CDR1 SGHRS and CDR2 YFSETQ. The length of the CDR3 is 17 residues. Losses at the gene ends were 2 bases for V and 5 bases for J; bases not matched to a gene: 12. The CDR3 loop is CASSFFQYGTSVETQYF. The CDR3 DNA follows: TGCGCCAGCAGCTTCTTCCAATACGGGACTAGCGTCGAGACCCAGTACTTC.

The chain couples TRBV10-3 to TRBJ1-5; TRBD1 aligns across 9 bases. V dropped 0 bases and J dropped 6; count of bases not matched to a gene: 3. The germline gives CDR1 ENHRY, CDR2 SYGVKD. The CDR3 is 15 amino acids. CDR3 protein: CAISESGTGLQPQHF. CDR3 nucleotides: TGTGCCATCAGTGAGTCCGGGACAGGGCTTCAGCCCCAGCATTTT.

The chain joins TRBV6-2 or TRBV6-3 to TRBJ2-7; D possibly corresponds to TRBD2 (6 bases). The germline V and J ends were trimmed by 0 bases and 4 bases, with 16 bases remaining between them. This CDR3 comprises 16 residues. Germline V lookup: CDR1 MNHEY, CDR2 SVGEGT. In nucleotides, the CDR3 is TGTGCCAGCAGTTACTCTATGGCGGGAAGGGCGTACGAGCAGTACTTC. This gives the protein CASSYSMAGRAYEQYF.

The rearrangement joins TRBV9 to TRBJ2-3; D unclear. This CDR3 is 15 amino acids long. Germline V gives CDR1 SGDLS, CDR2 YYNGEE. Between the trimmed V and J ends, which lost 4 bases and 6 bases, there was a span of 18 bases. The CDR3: CASSSSLGRGDTQYF. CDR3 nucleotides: TGTGCCAGCAGCTCGTCCCTAGGGCGTGGGGATACGCAGTATTTT.

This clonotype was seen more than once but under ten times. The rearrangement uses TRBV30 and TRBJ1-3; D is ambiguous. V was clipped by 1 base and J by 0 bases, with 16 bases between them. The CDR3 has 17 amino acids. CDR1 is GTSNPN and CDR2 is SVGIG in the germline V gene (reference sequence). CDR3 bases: TGTGCCTGGAGTGACCTTCATGCGCCTTTCTCTGGAAACACCATATATTTT. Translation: CAWSDLHAPFSGNTIYF. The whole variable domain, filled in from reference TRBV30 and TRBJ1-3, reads SQTIHQWPATLVQPVGSPLSLECTVEGTSNPNLYWYRQAAGRGLQLLFYSVGIGQISSEVPQNLSASRPQDRQFILSSKKLLLSDSGFYLCAWSDLHAPFSGNTIYFGEGSWLTVV.

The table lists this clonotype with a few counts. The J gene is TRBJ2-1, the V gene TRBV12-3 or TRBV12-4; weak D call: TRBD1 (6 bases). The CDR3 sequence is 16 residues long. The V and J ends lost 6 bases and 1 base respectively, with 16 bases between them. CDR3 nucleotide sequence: TGTGCCAGCAGGCCGACAGGTGGGGCGTCCTACAATGAGCAGTTCTTC. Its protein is CASRPTGGASYNEQFF.